This T cell receptor (beta chain) is drawn from a study of blood T cell repertoires in COVID-19. Study-level information: Acute and convalescent COVID-19 specimens originated in the United States, Italy and Spain. PBMCs, B-cell-depleted T cells, or T cells were the source of the cDNA or gDNA that made up the material.

This clone was picked up one time. Original data processing: Quantification of nucleated cells was approximated via reference gene primer amplification. The table came from immunoSEQ multiplex PCR; TCRdb's copy has only in-frame clones and leaves some out. The D gene and trimming were derived from the DNA, and the V and J assignments and clone size from that table. The sample gives 110,000 or so clones, 82% of which show up once; 9.5% to 13% is in the top ten. J gave up 2 bases and V 2 bases, and 5 bases lay outside the gene matches. The CDR3 length is 15 residues. CDR1 WSHSY and CDR2 SAAADI come from the germline V gene.

Material: peripheral blood. This receptor was obtained from a human donor in a cohort sampled during active COVID-19. This chain links TRBV10-2 with TRBJ2-7; 8 bases align to TRBD1. The DNA for the CDR3 is TGCGCCAGCAGTGAGAGGGCAGGGGGCGCCTACGAGCAGTACTTC. It specifies CASSERAGGAYEQYF.